This note documents a single T cell receptor (beta chain) sequence. Its antigen is unknown. This entry comes from a study of CD8+ T cells in alopecia areata. Study summary: Tofacitinib therapy took 6 to 18 months; 6 months off drug came after. Study results and limitations: Affected lesional scalp, above all in alopecia totalis/universalis, was more clonal than normal scalp. Many expanded lesional clones remained in scalp and blood on tofacitinib.

Specified treatment: oral pan-JAK inhibitor, 5-10 mg twice daily. Collection of lesional scalp punch biopsies and peripheral blood was performed in alopecia areata patients. RNA extraction and reverse transcription yielded cDNA as sequencing template. Measured with immunoSEQ multiplex PCR; TCRdb has only the in-frame clones, and not every one. Among 90,000 to 150,000 clones listed, about 50% were seen once. The sample consisted of CD4+ T cells sorted from blood, taken at week 4, from a patient treated with tofacitinib. This sequence was found in a human donor with alopecia areata.

The CDR3 nucleotides are TGCAGCGTGGGGCGCTTGAGAACAGATACGCAGTATTTT. Amino acids: CSVGRLRTDTQYF. V gene TRBV29-1 combines with J gene TRBJ2-3, with D possibly being TRBD1 (5 bases). The length of the CDR3 is 13 residues. CDR1 and CDR2 (germline): SQVTM, ANQGSEA. The V end lost 6 bases, the J end lost 3 bases, and 13 bases lay between the germline ends.